This TCR beta chain originates from a study of cytomegalovirus exposure and HLA in healthy donors. Study conclusions and caveats: As immune exposure information, only CMV serostatus was available.

The germline V gene has CDR1 SGHAT and CDR2 FQNNGV. V lost 3 bases, J lost 7 bases, and 7 bases stayed unmatched. This CDR3 comprises 15 residues. The PCR made use of 60 Vbeta and 13 Jbeta primers. Measured with immunoSEQ multiplex PCR; TCRdb has only the in-frame clones, and not every one. Of 150,000 to 160,000 clones in the sample, 65% to 80% were seen once. Only a few counts were recorded for this clone. Its antigen is unidentified. This chain uses TRBV11-2 with TRBJ2-7; 12 nucleotides match TRBD2. Specimen: PBMCs. The source is a woman between 35 and 50 years old in good health and CMV-seronegative. The CDR3 protein is CASSFRTSGNGEQYF. In DNA, the CDR3 is TGTGCCAGCAGCTTCAGGACTAGCGGGAATGGTGAGCAGTACTTC.